The rows below give T cell receptor beta chains drawn from one sample of a study of blood T cells in healthy people across ages. TCRdb reanalysed the 5' RACE reads using MiXCR and keeps one entry per CDR3 protein. The sample yields over 600,000 distinct CDR3 sequences, around 41% seen once. Material: blood. The origin of the receptors is a man older than 75 in good health. CDR3s include the opening cysteine and the closing phenylalanine or tryptophan. D genes are given only for firm matches. Only part of the rows carry a size: once, few, many, or a class if the clone is expanded.

D gene: TRBD1; J gene: TRBJ2-1; clone size: NA; CDR3 length: 15; V gene: TRBV20-1; CDR3 protein: CSARDEGQGHNEQFF; CDR3 DNA: TGCAGTGCTAGAGATGAGGGACAGGGCCACAATGAGCAGTTCTTC
D gene: NA; J gene: TRBJ2-3; clone size: NA; CDR3 length: 17; V gene: TRBV18; CDR3 protein: CASSPTGGGFSGDTQYF; CDR3 DNA: TGTGCCAGCTCACCGACCGGAGGGGGCTTTTCAGGCGATACGCAGTATTTT
D gene: TRBD2; J gene: TRBJ2-1; clone size: NA; CDR3 length: 16; V gene: TRBV5-1; CDR3 protein: CASSFRITGGLNEQFF; CDR3 DNA: TGCGCCAGCAGCTTTCGTATCACGGGAGGGCTCAATGAGCAGTTCTTC
D gene: TRBD2; J gene: TRBJ2-1; clone size: NA; CDR3 length: 13; V gene: TRBV27; CDR3 protein: CASSGTSQHEQFF; CDR3 DNA: TGTGCCAGCAGTGGGACTAGCCAGCATGAGCAGTTCTTC
D gene: NA; J gene: TRBJ2-5; clone size: NA; CDR3 length: 11; V gene: TRBV29-1; CDR3 protein: CSAGVQETQYF; CDR3 DNA: TGCAGCGCCGGGGTACAAGAGACCCAGTACTTC
D gene: TRBD2; J gene: TRBJ2-3; clone size: NA; CDR3 length: 16; V gene: TRBV20-1; CDR3 protein: CSARAGWGTSGDTQYF; CDR3 DNA: TGCAGTGCTAGAGCGGGATGGGGGACTAGTGGAGATACGCAGTATTTT
D gene: TRBD1; J gene: TRBJ2-6; clone size: once; CDR3 length: 15; V gene: TRBV20-1; CDR3 protein: CSGTGDPAGAHVLTF; CDR3 DNA: TGCAGTGGCACAGGGGATCCGGCTGGGGCCCACGTCCTGACTTTC
D gene: NA; J gene: TRBJ2-5; clone size: NA; CDR3 length: 15; V gene: TRBV7-2; CDR3 protein: CASSPVRAVGETQYF; CDR3 DNA: TGTGCCAGCAGCCCAGTTCGGGCTGTAGGAGAGACCCAGTACTTC
D gene: TRBD2; J gene: TRBJ2-7; clone size: NA; CDR3 length: 16; V gene: TRBV3-1; CDR3 protein: CASSPWVAGASYEQYF; CDR3 DNA: TGTGCCAGCAGCCCTTGGGTAGCGGGGGCTTCCTACGAGCAGTACTTC
D gene: TRBD2; J gene: TRBJ2-7; clone size: NA; CDR3 length: 15; V gene: TRBV3-1; CDR3 protein: CASSSREGVKYEQYF; CDR3 DNA: TGTGCCAGCAGCTCGCGGGAGGGGGTAAAGTACGAGCAGTACTTC
D gene: TRBD2; J gene: TRBJ2-1; clone size: few; CDR3 length: 16; V gene: TRBV4-3; CDR3 protein: CASSQQTSGRPNEQFF; CDR3 DNA: TGCGCCAGCAGCCAACAGACTAGCGGGAGGCCCAATGAGCAGTTCTTC
D gene: NA; J gene: TRBJ1-6; clone size: NA; CDR3 length: 14; V gene: TRBV7-2; CDR3 protein: CASSFERIGSPLHF; CDR3 DNA: TGTGCCAGCAGCTTTGAAAGGATCGGATCACCCCTCCACTTT
D gene: TRBD2; J gene: TRBJ2-3; clone size: few; CDR3 length: 17; V gene: TRBV7-9; CDR3 protein: CASSLGLAGLSTDTQYF; CDR3 DNA: TGTGCCAGCAGCTTGGGACTAGCGGGACTAAGCACAGATACGCAGTATTTT
D gene: TRBD2; J gene: TRBJ2-5; clone size: few; CDR3 length: 14; V gene: TRBV20-1; CDR3 protein: CSARPIAGGETQYF; CDR3 DNA: TGCAGTGCTAGACCAATTGCGGGAGGTGAGACCCAGTACTTC
D gene: TRBD1; J gene: TRBJ1-1; clone size: NA; CDR3 length: 15; V gene: TRBV28; CDR3 protein: CASSPSDRGGTEAFF; CDR3 DNA: TGTGCCAGCAGTCCCTCCGACAGGGGTGGCACTGAAGCTTTCTTT
D gene: NA; J gene: TRBJ2-7; clone size: few; CDR3 length: 13; V gene: TRBV28; CDR3 protein: CASTTRPGSEQYF; CDR3 DNA: TGTGCCAGCACTACCAGGCCGGGGTCCGAGCAGTACTTC
D gene: TRBD2; J gene: TRBJ2-1; clone size: few; CDR3 length: 12; V gene: TRBV29-1; CDR3 protein: CTGTSGRNEQFF; CDR3 DNA: TGCACCGGGACTAGCGGGAGAAATGAGCAGTTCTTC
D gene: TRBD2; J gene: TRBJ2-3; clone size: few; CDR3 length: 15; V gene: TRBV3-1; CDR3 protein: CASSQVGDYTDTQYF; CDR3 DNA: TGTGCCAGCAGCCAAGTTGGGGACTACACAGATACGCAGTATTTT
D gene: NA; J gene: TRBJ2-3; clone size: NA; CDR3 length: 13; V gene: TRBV14; CDR3 protein: CASSQLRLDTQYF; CDR3 DNA: TGTGCCAGCAGCCAGTTGCGGTTAGATACGCAGTATTTT
D gene: NA; J gene: TRBJ2-1; clone size: NA; CDR3 length: 15; V gene: TRBV20-1; CDR3 protein: CSASFRGWGGNEQFF; CDR3 DNA: TGCAGTGCTAGCTTTCGCGGGTGGGGCGGCAATGAGCAGTTCTTC
D gene: TRBD2; J gene: TRBJ2-1; clone size: many; CDR3 length: 16; V gene: TRBV27; CDR3 protein: CASSSTGLAFYNEQFF; CDR3 DNA: TGTGCCAGCAGTTCCACGGGACTAGCGTTCTACAATGAGCAGTTCTTC
D gene: NA; J gene: TRBJ2-3; clone size: NA; CDR3 length: 11; V gene: TRBV7-9; CDR3 protein: CASIDGGAQYF; CDR3 DNA: TGTGCCAGCATCGATGGGGGAGCGCAGTATTTT
D gene: TRBD1; J gene: TRBJ2-2; clone size: NA; CDR3 length: 15; V gene: TRBV12-3/TRBV12-4; CDR3 protein: CASSLAGQGSGELFF; CDR3 DNA: TGTGCCAGCAGTTTAGCGGGACAGGGCTCCGGGGAGCTGTTTTTT
D gene: NA; J gene: TRBJ2-5; clone size: once; CDR3 length: 12; V gene: TRBV30; CDR3 protein: CAGGHQQETQYF; CDR3 DNA: TGTGCCGGGGGACACCAACAAGAGACCCAGTACTTC
D gene: TRBD1; J gene: TRBJ2-6; clone size: few; CDR3 length: 17; V gene: TRBV12-3/TRBV12-4; CDR3 protein: CASSPDRGGSGANVLTF; CDR3 DNA: TGTGCCAGCAGCCCGGACAGGGGGGGGTCTGGGGCCAACGTCCTGACTTTC
D gene: NA; J gene: TRBJ2-5; clone size: NA; CDR3 length: 11; V gene: TRBV28; CDR3 protein: CASTGAWEQYF; CDR3 DNA: TGTGCCAGCACCGGGGCCTGGGAGCAGTACTTC
D gene: NA; J gene: TRBJ2-7; clone size: few; CDR3 length: 16; V gene: TRBV6-2/TRBV6-3; CDR3 protein: CASSYGGLAATYEQYF; CDR3 DNA: TGTGCCAGCAGTTACGGGGGATTAGCGGCCACCTACGAGCAGTACTTC
D gene: NA; J gene: TRBJ2-1; clone size: NA; CDR3 length: 15; V gene: TRBV5-6; CDR3 protein: CASSFTGGLSNEQFF; CDR3 DNA: TGTGCCAGCAGCTTTACGGGGGGCTTGAGCAATGAGCAGTTCTTC
D gene: NA; J gene: TRBJ1-2; clone size: NA; CDR3 length: 14; V gene: TRBV4-3; CDR3 protein: CASSQAAFSGGYTF; CDR3 DNA: TGCGCCAGCAGCCAAGCCGCGTTCTCCGGTGGCTACACCTTC
D gene: TRBD2; J gene: TRBJ2-2; clone size: few; CDR3 length: 14; V gene: TRBV6-2/TRBV6-3; CDR3 protein: CASLAGRRSGELFF; CDR3 DNA: TGTGCCAGCCTAGCGGGGCGCCGGTCCGGGGAGCTGTTTTTT
D gene: NA; J gene: TRBJ1-5; clone size: few; CDR3 length: 12; V gene: TRBV6-6; CDR3 protein: CASRTENQPQHF; CDR3 DNA: TGTGCCAGCAGGACAGAGAATCAGCCCCAGCATTTT